Following are 3 T cell receptor beta chains from one sample sequenced in a study of beta chain features in type 1 diabetes. The study reverse transcribed the entire isolated RNA, so it sequenced expressed TCRB transcripts. Data came from immunoSEQ multiplex PCR; TCRdb stores just in-frame clones and leaves some out. Of under 550,000 clones detected, over 9.5% appear once; the ten largest clones hold 0.045% to 0.06%. Sequencing was carried out using naive CD4+ T cells from blood. These receptor sequences come from a woman under 30 in good health.

V gene TRBV7-2 combines with J gene TRBJ2-3, with D hard to call. Trimming took 1 base from V and 1 from J, leaving 9 bases between them. Germline CDR1 SGHTA, CDR2 FQGNSA. This CDR3 spans 15 amino acids. CDR3 region: CASSLVAVGTDTQYF. The CDR3 DNA reads as TGTGCCAGCAGCTTAGTAGCCGTTGGCACAGATACGCAGTATTTT. Combining the CDR3 with reference TRBV7-2 and TRBJ2-3 gives the whole variable domain GAGVSQSPSNKVTEKGKDVELRCDPISGHTALYWYRQSLGQGLEFLIYFQGNSAPDKSGLPSDRFSAERTGGSVSTLTIQRTQQEDSAVYLCASSLVAVGTDTQYFGPGTRLTVL.

This clone showed up just a few times. The rearrangement joins TRBV29-1 to TRBJ2-7; 7 bases map to TRBD1. After removal of 7 bases from V and 6 bases from J, the junction contained 6 bases not matched to a gene. CDR3 length: 11 residues. Germline assignment: CDR1 SQVTM and CDR2 ANQGSEA. The CDR3 reads CSGWTGGEQYF. The CDR3 nucleotides are TGCAGCGGCTGGACAGGAGGCGAGCAGTACTTC.

V usage is TRBV15 and J usage is TRBJ1-4; TRBD1 might be the D (5 bases). Germline V gene sequence: CDR1 LNHNV, CDR2 YYDKDF (reference sequence). This CDR3 comprises 15 residues. V gave up 1 base and J gave up 8 bases, with 14 bases separating them. DNA for the CDR3: TGTGCCACCAGCAGAGGTCAGGGATTGGAGGAAAAACTGTTTTTT. It encodes CATSRGQGLEEKLFF.